The sequence of this TCR beta chain was determined in a study of blood T cell repertoires in COVID-19. Original analysis: Nucleated cell number was recorded as an estimate derived from reference gene primer amplification. Here immunoSEQ multiplex PCR was the method, and the copy in TCRdb shows in-frame clones only, minus some. V and J calls and clone size come straight from that table; D and trimming were deduced from the DNA. The sample lists 280,000 or so clones, around 88% occurring once. In germline, CDR1 is SGHAT, CDR2 FQDESV (reference sequence). With 4 bases removed from V and 7 bases from J, the gap between germline ends came to 8 bases. This CDR3 is 12 amino acids long.

The rearrangement uses TRBV11-1 and TRBJ1-3; TRBD1 is a possible D gene (5 bases). The TCR was taken from a woman younger than 45 who had recovered from COVID-19. The sequencing sample was made of peripheral blood. For the CDR3, the DNA is TGTGCCAGCAGCTCGGACACTAACACCATATATTTT. Protein: CASSSDTNTIYF. Full variable domain (missing parts from reference TRBV11-1 and TRBJ1-3): EAEVAQSPRYKITEKSQAVAFWCDPISGHATLYWYRQILGQGPELLVQFQDESVVDDSQLPKDRFSAERLKGVDSTLKIQPAELGDSAMYLCASSSDTNTIYFGEGSWLTVV.